This T cell receptor beta chain originates from a study of beta chain features in type 1 diabetes. Study outcomes and limitations: The study notes PCR might favor shorter templates equally in patients and controls. All four CD4+ subsets of Type 1 diabetes patients contained TCRB CDR3s that were moderately but significantly shorter. VDJ junctions sequenced from type 1 diabetes patients showed fewer insertions and more deletions.

CDR1 is LNHDA and CDR2 is SQIVND in the germline V gene (reference sequence). This CDR3 comprises 14 residues. V was pared by 4 bases and J by 9 bases, with 7 bases of the junction left unmatched. Concerning this clone: Its target is unknown.

The entirety of the isolated RNA underwent reverse transcription, so expressed TCRB transcripts were sequenced. Profiling relied on immunoSEQ multiplex PCR, and the TCRdb table lists in-frame clones only, not all of them. The data show about 470,000 clones, with roughly 30% seen just once and around 0.065% held by the top ten. Sequenced: naive CD4+ T cells from blood. The clonotype comes from a man younger than 35 in good health. This chain links TRBV19 with TRBJ2-3; the match to TRBD2 covers 10 bases. CDR3 residues: CASSTGTSALTQYF. The CDR3 DNA reads TGTGCCAGTAGTACCGGGACTAGCGCCCTGACGCAGTATTTT.